This T cell receptor beta chain originates from a study of breast tumors, draining lymph nodes, adjacent tissues. Whole-study results and caveats: Tumor T cell lymph node origin was a supported hypothesis, not proven. Compared with lymph nodes, tumors were less diverse; compared with nontumor tissue, more. Data fit most tumor T cells coming from lymph node, expanding in tumor.

Axillary draining lymph nodes of breast cancer patients supplied the node samples. CDR1 and CDR2 from the germline V gene are DFQATT and SNEGSKA (reference sequence). V lost 6 bases to trimming and J lost 3 bases, with 17 bases between them. The CDR3 totals 15 residues. This clonotype was picked up many times. Its antigen remains unidentified. One entry per CDR3 protein results from TCRdb running MiXCR on the multiplex PCR reads. The table shows roughly 110,000 distinct CDR3 sequences, with more than 30% occurring only once. This sequence originates from a female donor with breast cancer. Some clones in this sample may be carry-over from other donors' samples. Specimen: axillary lymph node tissue. The V gene is TRBV20-1, the J gene TRBJ2-2; D is unresolved. CDR3: CSAIHPLRHTGELFF. In DNA form, the CDR3 reads TGCAGTGCAATACATCCCCTTAGACACACCGGGGAGCTGTTTTTT.